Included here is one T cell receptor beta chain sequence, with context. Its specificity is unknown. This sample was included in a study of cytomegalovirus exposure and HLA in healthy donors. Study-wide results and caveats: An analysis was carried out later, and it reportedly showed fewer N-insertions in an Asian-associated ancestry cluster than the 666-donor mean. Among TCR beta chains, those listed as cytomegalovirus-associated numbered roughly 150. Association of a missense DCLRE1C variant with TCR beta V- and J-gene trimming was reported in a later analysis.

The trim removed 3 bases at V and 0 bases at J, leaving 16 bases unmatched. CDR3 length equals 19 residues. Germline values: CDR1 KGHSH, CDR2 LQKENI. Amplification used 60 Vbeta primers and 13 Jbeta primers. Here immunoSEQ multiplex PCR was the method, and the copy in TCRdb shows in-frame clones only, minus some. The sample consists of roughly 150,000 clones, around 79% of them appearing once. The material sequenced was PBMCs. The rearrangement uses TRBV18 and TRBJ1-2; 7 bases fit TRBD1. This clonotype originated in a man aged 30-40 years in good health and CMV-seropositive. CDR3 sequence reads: CASSPPKGASNTANYGYTF. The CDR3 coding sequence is TGTGCCAGCTCACCCCCCAAGGGGGCGAGTAACACAGCTAACTATGGCTACACCTTC.